This TCR beta chain was retrieved from a study of chemoradiotherapy in HPV16-positive cancers. Data came from immunoSEQ multiplex PCR; TCRdb stores just in-frame clones and leaves some out. The table lists 6,500 to 10,000 clones, approximately 88% of them singletons. From germline, CDR1 is SGHRS and CDR2 YFSETQ. There are 15 residues in the CDR3. V shed 3 bases and J 2 bases; nucleotides not matched to a gene: 4. This clonotype originated in a human donor with HPV-associated anogenital cancer. Source: blood, taken from a patient who underwent chemoradiotherapy. The J gene is TRBJ1-2, the V gene TRBV5-1, with TRBD1 matching 10 bases. DNA for the CDR3: TGCGCCAGCAGCTCGCGACAGGGGGCGAACTATGGCTACACCTTC. Translating it yields CASSSRQGANYGYTF.